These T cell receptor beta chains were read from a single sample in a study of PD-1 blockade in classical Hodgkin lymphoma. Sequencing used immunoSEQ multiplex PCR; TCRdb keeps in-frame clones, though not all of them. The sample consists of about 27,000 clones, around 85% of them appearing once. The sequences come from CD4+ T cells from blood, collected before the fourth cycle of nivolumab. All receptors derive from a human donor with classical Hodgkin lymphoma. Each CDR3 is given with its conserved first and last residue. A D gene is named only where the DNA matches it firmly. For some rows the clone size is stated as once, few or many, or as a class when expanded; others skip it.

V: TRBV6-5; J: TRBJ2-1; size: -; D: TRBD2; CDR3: CASSSYSGAAYEQFF; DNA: TGTGCCAGCAGTTCCTATAGCGGGGCGGCCTATGAGCAGTTCTTC
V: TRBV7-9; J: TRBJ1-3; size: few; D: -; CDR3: CASSTTSFVSGNTIYF; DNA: TGTGCCAGCAGCACAACGAGTTTTGTCTCTGGAAACACCATATATTTT
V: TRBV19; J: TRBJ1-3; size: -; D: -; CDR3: CASNTGTGNTIYF; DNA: TGTGCCAGTAATACAGGGACTGGAAACACCATATATTTT
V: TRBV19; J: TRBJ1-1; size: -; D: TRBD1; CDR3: CASNGRTGLNTEAFF; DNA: TGTGCCAGTAACGGAAGGACAGGGTTGAACACTGAAGCTTTCTTT
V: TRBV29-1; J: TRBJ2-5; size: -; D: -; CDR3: CSARGALEETQYF; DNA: TGCAGCGCACGGGGGGCCCTTGAGGAGACCCAGTACTTC
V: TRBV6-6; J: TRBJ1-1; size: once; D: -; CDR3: CASSYSRLMNTEAFF; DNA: TGTGCCAGCAGTTACTCGAGACTCATGAACACTGAAGCTTTCTTT
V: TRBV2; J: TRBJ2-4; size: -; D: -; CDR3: CASSVGAQNIQYF; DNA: TGTGCCAGCAGTGTAGGGGCCCAAAACATTCAGTACTTC
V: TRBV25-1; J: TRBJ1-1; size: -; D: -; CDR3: CASSEWKGGQTTEAFF; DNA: TGTGCCAGCAGTGAATGGAAAGGTGGGCAGACGACTGAAGCTTTCTTT
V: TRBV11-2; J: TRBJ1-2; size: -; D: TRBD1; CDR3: CASSSGQGDYGYTF; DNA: TGTGCCAGCAGCTCGGGACAGGGTGACTATGGCTACACCTTC
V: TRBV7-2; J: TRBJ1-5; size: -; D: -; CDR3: CASSTGGSNQPQHF; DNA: TGTGCCAGCAGCACCGGGGGGTCCAATCAGCCCCAGCATTTT
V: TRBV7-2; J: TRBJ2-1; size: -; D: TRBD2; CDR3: CASSLETSGRFEQFF; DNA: TGTGCCAGCAGCTTGGAGACTAGCGGGAGGTTTGAGCAGTTCTTC
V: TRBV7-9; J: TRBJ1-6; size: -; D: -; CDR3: CASSLVKTDRRDSPLHF; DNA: TGTGCCAGCAGCTTAGTTAAAACTGACAGGAGAGATTCACCCCTCCACTTT
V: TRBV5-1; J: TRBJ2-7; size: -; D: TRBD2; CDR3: CASSLSAGGVYEQYF; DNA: TGCGCCAGCAGCTTGTCAGCGGGAGGCGTGTACGAGCAGTACTTC
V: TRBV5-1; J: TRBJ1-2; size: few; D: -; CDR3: CASSQPSEYSNYGYTF; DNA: TGCGCCAGCAGCCAACCCTCGGAGTATTCTAACTATGGCTACACCTTC
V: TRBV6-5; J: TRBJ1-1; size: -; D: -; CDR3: CASSYTSAGNTEAFF; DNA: TGTGCCAGCAGTTACACATCCGCCGGGAACACTGAAGCTTTCTTT
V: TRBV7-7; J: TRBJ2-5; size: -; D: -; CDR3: CASSSTTGYQETQYF; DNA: TGTGCCAGCAGCTCCACTACCGGGTACCAAGAGACCCAGTACTTC
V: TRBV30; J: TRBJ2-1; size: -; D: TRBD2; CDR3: CAWSLPPAGVPGNEQFF; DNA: TGTGCCTGGAGTCTACCCCCAGCGGGAGTGCCTGGCAATGAGCAGTTCTTC
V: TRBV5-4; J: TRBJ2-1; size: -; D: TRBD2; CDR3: CASSRLANEQFF; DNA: TGTGCCAGCAGCCGACTAGCGAATGAGCAGTTCTTC
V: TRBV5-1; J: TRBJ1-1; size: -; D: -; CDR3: CASSLMGTVNTEAFF; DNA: TGCGCCAGCAGCTTGATGGGGACGGTGAACACTGAAGCTTTCTTT
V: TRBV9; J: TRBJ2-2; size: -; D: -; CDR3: CASCKEFYTGELFF; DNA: TGTGCCAGCTGTAAGGAGTTCTACACCGGGGAGCTGTTTTTT
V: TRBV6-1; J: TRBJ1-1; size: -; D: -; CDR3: CASTRVQTSTEAFF; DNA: TGTGCCAGCACTAGGGTACAGACGAGCACTGAAGCTTTCTTT
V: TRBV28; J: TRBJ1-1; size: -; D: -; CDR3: CASNLSGRRLEAFF; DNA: TGTGCCAGCAATTTATCGGGACGGCGGTTGGAAGCTTTCTTT
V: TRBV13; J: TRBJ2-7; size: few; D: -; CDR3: CASSSRDTTREQYF; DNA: TGTGCCAGCAGCAGCCGGGACACCACGCGGGAGCAGTACTTC
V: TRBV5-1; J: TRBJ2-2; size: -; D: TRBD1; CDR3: CASTNGQGNTGELFF; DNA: TGCGCCAGCACCAATGGACAGGGAAACACCGGGGAGCTGTTTTTT
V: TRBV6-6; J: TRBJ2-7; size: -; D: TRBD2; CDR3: CASSDPGGTEQYF; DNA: TGTGCCAGCAGCGACCCGGGAGGGACCGAGCAGTACTTC
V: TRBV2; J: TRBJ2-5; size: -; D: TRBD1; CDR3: CASSEDRGVETQYF; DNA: TGTGCCAGCAGCGAGGACAGGGGGGTTGAGACCCAGTACTTC
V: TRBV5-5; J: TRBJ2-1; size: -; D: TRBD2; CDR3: CASSLGGTSGYTEQFF; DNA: TGTGCCAGCAGCTTGGGAGGGACTAGCGGATATACTGAGCAGTTCTTC
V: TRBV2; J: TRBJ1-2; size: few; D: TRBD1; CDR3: CASSLDRGHGYTF; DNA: TGTGCCAGCAGTCTCGACAGGGGCCATGGCTACACCTTC
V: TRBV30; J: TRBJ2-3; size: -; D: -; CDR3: CAWSVLSGPTDTQYF; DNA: TGTGCCTGGAGTGTACTAAGCGGACCCACAGATACGCAGTATTTT
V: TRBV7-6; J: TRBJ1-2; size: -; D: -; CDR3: CASSPTARGYNYGYTF; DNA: TGTGCCAGCAGCCCGACCGCCAGGGGTTATAACTATGGCTACACCTTC
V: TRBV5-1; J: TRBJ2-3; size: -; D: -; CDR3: CASSLEQSTDTQYF; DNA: TGCGCCAGCAGCTTGGAGCAGAGCACAGATACGCAGTATTTT
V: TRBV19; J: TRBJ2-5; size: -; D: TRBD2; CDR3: CASSGTSGRLKTQYF; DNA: TGTGCCAGTAGTGGGACTAGCGGGCGCCTGAAGACCCAGTACTTC
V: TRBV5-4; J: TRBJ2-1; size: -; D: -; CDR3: CASSLAGSSYNEQFF; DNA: TGTGCCAGCAGCTTAGCCGGGAGCTCCTACAATGAGCAGTTCTTC
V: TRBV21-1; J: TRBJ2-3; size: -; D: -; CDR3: CASSKEAGTDTQYF; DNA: TGTGCCAGCAGCAAAGAAGCAGGTACAGATACGCAGTATTTT
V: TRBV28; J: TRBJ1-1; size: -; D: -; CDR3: CASSIGGTHTEAFF; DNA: TGTGCCAGCAGTATCGGGGGGACTCACACTGAAGCTTTCTTT
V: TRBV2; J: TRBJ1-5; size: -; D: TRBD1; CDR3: CASSGQGIQPQHF; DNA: TGTGCCAGCAGTGGACAGGGGATCCAGCCCCAGCATTTT
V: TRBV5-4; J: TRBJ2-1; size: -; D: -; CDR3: CASSLDQGTAYNEQFF; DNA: TGTGCCAGCAGCTTGGATCAGGGTACTGCGTACAATGAGCAGTTCTTC
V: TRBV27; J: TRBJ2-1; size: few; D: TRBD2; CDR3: CASSLSPTSGYNEQFF; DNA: TGTGCCAGCAGTTTATCCCCCACTAGCGGCTACAATGAGCAGTTCTTC
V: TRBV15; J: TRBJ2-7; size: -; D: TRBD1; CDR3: CATSREQGESYEQYF; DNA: TGTGCCACCAGCAGAGAGCAGGGGGAATCCTACGAGCAGTACTTC
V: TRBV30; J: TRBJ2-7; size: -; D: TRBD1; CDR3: CAWSPRDRVYEQYF; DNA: TGTGCCTGGAGTCCCCGGGACAGGGTCTACGAGCAGTACTTC
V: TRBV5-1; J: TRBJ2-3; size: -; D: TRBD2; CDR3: CASSSPRTSESLNTQYF; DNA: TGCGCCAGCAGCTCCCCACGGACTAGCGAATCACTGAATACGCAGTATTTT
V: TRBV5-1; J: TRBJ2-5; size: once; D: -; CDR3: CASSLDPARGKTQYF; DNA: TGCGCCAGCAGCCTGGACCCTGCGAGGGGAAAGACCCAGTACTTC
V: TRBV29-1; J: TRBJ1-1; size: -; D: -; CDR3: CSVVFWGSDTEAFF; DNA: TGCAGCGTTGTTTTTTGGGGTTCTGACACTGAAGCTTTCTTT
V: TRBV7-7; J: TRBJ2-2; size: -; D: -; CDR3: CASSLSGDAGELFF; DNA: TGTGCCAGCAGCTTATCCGGAGATGCCGGGGAGCTGTTTTTT
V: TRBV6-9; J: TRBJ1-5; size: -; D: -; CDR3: CASSNGQVHQPQHF; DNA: TGTGCCAGCAGTAACGGGCAGGTTCACCAGCCCCAGCATTTT
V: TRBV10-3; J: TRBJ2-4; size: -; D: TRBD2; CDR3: CAISESGLAVAKNIQYF; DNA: TGTGCCATCAGTGAATCCGGACTAGCGGTAGCCAAAAACATTCAGTACTTC
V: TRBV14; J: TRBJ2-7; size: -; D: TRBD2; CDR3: CASSQGAGLGFYEQYF; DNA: TGTGCCAGCAGCCAAGGAGCGGGACTAGGATTTTACGAGCAGTACTTC
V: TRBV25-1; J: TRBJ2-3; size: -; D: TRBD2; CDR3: CASKNQLAGGGADTQYF; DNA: TGTGCCAGCAAGAATCAGCTAGCGGGAGGGGGGGCAGATACGCAGTATTTT
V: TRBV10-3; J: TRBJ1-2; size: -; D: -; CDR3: CAISDRIGTYYGYTF; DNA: TGTGCCATCAGTGACCGTATAGGGACCTACTATGGCTACACCTTC
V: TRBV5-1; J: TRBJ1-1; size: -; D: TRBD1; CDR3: CASSPQTGAGITEAFF; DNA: TGCGCCAGCAGCCCCCAGACAGGGGCGGGGATCACTGAAGCTTTCTTT
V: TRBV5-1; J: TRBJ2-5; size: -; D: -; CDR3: CASSDPRGSETQYF; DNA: TGCGCCAGCAGCGACCCCAGGGGTTCGGAGACCCAGTACTTC
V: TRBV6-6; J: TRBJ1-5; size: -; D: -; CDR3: CASSQAGGDQPQHF; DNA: TGTGCCAGCAGCCAAGCGGGGGGGGATCAGCCCCAGCATTTT
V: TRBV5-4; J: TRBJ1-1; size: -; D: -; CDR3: CASSLEGRGRMNTEAFF; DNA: TGTGCCAGCAGCTTGGAGGGCAGGGGAAGAATGAACACTGAAGCTTTCTTT
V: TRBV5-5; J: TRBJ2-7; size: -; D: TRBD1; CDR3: CASSLPGQGIRYEQYF; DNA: TGTGCCAGCAGCCTACCGGGACAGGGGATTCGGTACGAGCAGTACTTC
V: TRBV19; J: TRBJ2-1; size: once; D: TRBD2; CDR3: CASSIGLAGVGYNEQFF; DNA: TGTGCCAGTAGTATAGGGCTAGCGGGAGTTGGTTACAATGAGCAGTTCTTC
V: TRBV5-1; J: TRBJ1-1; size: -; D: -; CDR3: CASSKRTERNTEAFF; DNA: TGCGCCAGCAGCAAGAGGACAGAAAGGAACACTGAAGCTTTCTTT
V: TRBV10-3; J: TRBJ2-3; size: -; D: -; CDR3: CAISPGGNPTDTQYF; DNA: TGTGCCATCAGCCCAGGCGGGAACCCCACAGATACGCAGTATTTT
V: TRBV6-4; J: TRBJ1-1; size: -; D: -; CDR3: CASSDQGLQGPGTEAFF; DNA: TGTGCCAGCAGTGACCAAGGGCTACAGGGACCGGGAACTGAAGCTTTCTTT
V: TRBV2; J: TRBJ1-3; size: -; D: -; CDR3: CASSEFRGLGSGNTIYF; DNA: TGTGCCAGCAGTGAGTTTCGGGGGCTTGGATCTGGAAACACCATATATTTT
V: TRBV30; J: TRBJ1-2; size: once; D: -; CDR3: CAWKPRGPRTNYGYTF; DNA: TGTGCCTGGAAGCCTCGAGGACCGCGTACTAACTATGGCTACACCTTC